These 32 T cell receptor beta chains came from one sample sequenced in a study of blood T cell repertoires in COVID-19. This table comes from immunoSEQ multiplex PCR, and its TCRdb copy is limited to in-frame clones, with some not included. The sample includes about 240,000 clones, almost 85% of them seen just once. The sequencing input was peripheral blood. These receptors were obtained from a man in his fifties or sixties with acute or convalescent COVID-19.

This chain uses TRBV13 with TRBJ2-1; 9 bases line up with TRBD1. The CDR3 loop spans 15 amino acids. V trimming: 5 bases; J trimming: 4 bases; junction bases outside the gene matches: 6. The germline V gene encodes CDR1 PRHDT and CDR2 FYEKMQ (reference sequence). The DNA for the CDR3 is TGTGCCAGCAGCGCACCGGGACAGGGATACAATGAGCAGTTCTTC. Translated, it gives CASSAPGQGYNEQFF.

This chain uses TRBV6-2 or TRBV6-3 with TRBJ2-5, with D maybe TRBD2 (6 bases). This CDR3 contains 12 residues. Germline CDR1 reads MNHEY; CDR2 reads SVGEGT. Trimming left V 4 bases short and J 5 bases short, with 8 bases between. The CDR3 region has the DNA TGTGCCAGCAGTTGGAGCGGGGAGACCCAGTACTTC. Translating it yields CASSWSGETQYF.

The chain links TRBV4-1 to TRBJ1-4, with 11 nucleotides matching TRBD1. J was trimmed by 3 bases and V by 4 bases; bases with no gene match: 7. CDR1 is MGHRA, CDR2 YSYEKL, per germline. The CDR3 runs to 17 residues. CDR3 coding DNA: TGCGCCAGCAGCCCCGTGGACAGGGGGCTAGCTAATGAAAAACTGTTTTTT. Protein product: CASSPVDRGLANEKLFF.

The genes are TRBV4-2 and TRBJ1-5; 7 bases line up with TRBD1. Germline CDR1 and CDR2: LGHNA and YNFKEQ. Germline trimming cut 3 bases from V and 4 bases from J; bases unmatched to any gene: 3. The CDR3 spans 14 residues. This CDR3 is CASSHGQVNQPQHF. In DNA form, the CDR3 reads TGTGCCAGCAGCCACGGACAGGTTAATCAGCCCCAGCATTTT.

This clone has only one observation. The chain has TRBV19 and TRBJ1-2, with D unresolved. This CDR3 contains 13 residues. V was cut by 9 bases and J by 2 bases, with 13 bases left in between. Germline assignment: CDR1 LNHDA and CDR2 SQIVND (reference sequence). The CDR3 sequence is CASHRSGNYGYTF. The CDR3 bases are TGTGCCAGCCATAGGTCGGGGAACTATGGCTACACCTTC. The whole variable domain, filled in from reference TRBV19 and TRBJ1-2, reads DGGITQSPKYLFRKEGQNVTLSCEQNLNHDAMYWYRQDPGQGLRLIYYSQIVNDFQKGDIAEGYSVSREKKESFPLTVTSAQKNPTAFYLCASHRSGNYGYTFGSGTRLTVV.

The chain links TRBV29-1 to TRBJ2-7, with D possibly being TRBD2 (5 bases). V lost 6 bases and J lost 5, with 8 bases in between. Germline CDR1 and CDR2: SQVTM and ANQGSEA. This CDR3 region has 10 residues. CDR3 region: CSVREHEQYF. CDR3 DNA sequence: TGCAGCGTGAGGGAGCACGAGCAGTACTTC.

The CDR3 spells CASSLVVSQGQETQYF. As DNA, the CDR3 is TGCGCCAGCAGCTTGGTGGTTAGTCAGGGACAAGAGACCCAGTACTTC. V gene TRBV5-1 combines with J gene TRBJ2-5; tentative D call: TRBD1 (5 bases). Germline-derived CDR1 and CDR2 are SGHRS and YFSETQ. V was trimmed by 0 bases and J by 2 bases, leaving 14 bases between them. The CDR3 loop spans 16 amino acids.

This chain's CDR3 is CASSLEKDSRYSNQPQHF. CDR3 nucleotides: TGTGCCAGCAGCTTAGAAAAGGACAGCAGATATAGCAATCAGCCCCAGCATTTT. V gene TRBV7-8 combines with J gene TRBJ1-5, with D possibly TRBD1 on 6 matching bases. CDR1 is SGHVS and CDR2 is FQNEAQ in the germline V gene. The V end lost 1 base, the J end lost 0 bases, and 16 bases lay between the germline ends. The CDR3 totals 18 residues.

V and J are TRBV5-8 and TRBJ2-5; TRBD1 agrees at 7 bases. Trimming at V came to 0 bases and at J to 1 base, leaving 0 bases not matched to a gene. Per germline, CDR1 SGHTS and CDR2 YDEGEE. The CDR3 sequence is 14 residues long. CDR3 protein: CASSLGDSQETQYF. The CDR3 bases are TGTGCCAGCAGCTTGGGGGACAGCCAAGAGACCCAGTACTTC.

This chain links TRBV19 with TRBJ1-1, with 8 bases that match TRBD1. The germline gives CDR1 LNHDA, CDR2 SQIVND (reference sequence). The CDR3 extends over 14 amino acids. J lost 1 base, V lost 8 bases, and 6 bases had no gene match. In nucleotides, the CDR3 is TGTGCCAGTTCGGAGGACAGGGAGAACACTGAAGCTTTCTTT. Encoded protein: CASSEDRENTEAFF.

The chain uses TRBV5-1 and TRBJ2-3, with D perhaps TRBD2 (5 bases). V lost 0 bases and J lost 4, with 9 bases in between. There are 14 residues in the CDR3. The germline gives CDR1 SGHRS, CDR2 YFSETQ. The CDR3 spells CASSLAAGADTQYF. In DNA form, the CDR3 reads TGCGCCAGCAGCTTGGCGGCGGGTGCAGATACGCAGTATTTT.

This clone was counted ten times or more. The CDR3 loop is CAWTAGGNQPQHF. In DNA form, the CDR3 reads TGTGCCTGGACAGCAGGGGGAAATCAGCCCCAGCATTTT. The chain combines TRBV30 with TRBJ1-5, with 7 bases matching TRBD1. Germline V gives CDR1 GTSNPN, CDR2 SVGIG (reference sequence). V shed 4 bases, J shed 4 bases, and the junction held 4 bases outside the gene matches. This CDR3 has 13 amino acids.

V gene TRBV19 combines with J gene TRBJ1-6; D gene ambiguous. The CDR3 is 17 residues long. V was trimmed by 5 bases and J by 3 bases, leaving 17 bases between them. Germline V gene lookup returns CDR1 LNHDA and CDR2 SQIVND (reference sequence). CDR3 loop: CASSLRRGSNYNSPLHF. The CDR3 DNA follows: TGTGCCAGTAGTCTGCGCCGGGGATCCAACTATAATTCACCCCTCCACTTT.

The CDR3 sequence: CASSQDQLANTGELFF. CDR3 nucleotides: TGTGCCAGCAGCCAAGATCAACTAGCCAACACCGGGGAGCTGTTTTTT. The chain has TRBV14 and TRBJ2-2; TRBD2 is a possible D gene (6 bases). Trimming cost V 0 bases and J 2 bases, with 10 bases left between them. This CDR3 region has 16 residues. Germline V gives CDR1 SGHDN, CDR2 FVKESK.

The V and J genes are TRBV2 and TRBJ1-2; D not certain. The germline V gene has CDR1 SNHLY and CDR2 FYNNEI. The V gene lost 8 bases and the J gene lost 4 bases, with 5 bases spanning the gap. This CDR3 contains 10 residues. Here the CDR3 reads CASGLYGYTF. DNA for the CDR3: TGTGCCAGCGGCCTCTATGGCTACACCTTC.

The V gene is TRBV29-1, the J gene TRBJ2-1; TRBD2 might be the D (6 bases). V lost 3 bases, J lost 0 bases, and 18 bases lay in between. CDR3 length: 17 residues. The germline V gene has CDR1 SQVTM and CDR2 ANQGSEA. The CDR3, as DNA: TGCAGCGTTGAGGCCACGGGACTCCTTAGCTCCTACAATGAGCAGTTCTTC. The encoded protein is CSVEATGLLSSYNEQFF.

This chain links TRBV5-1 with TRBJ2-2, with TRBD2 as a possible D gene (5 bases). CDR1 is SGHRS, CDR2 YFSETQ, per germline. The CDR3 covers 15 residues. Trimming left V 4 bases short and J 1 base short, with 11 bases between. CDR3 loop: CASSRGLGNTGELFF. DNA of the CDR3: TGCGCCAGCAGCCGAGGGCTTGGGAACACCGGGGAGCTGTTTTTT.

The chain has TRBV7-8 and TRBJ2-7; D gene ambiguous. Germline loops: CDR1 SGHVS, CDR2 FQNEAQ. The CDR3 has 14 amino acids. Trimming took off 1 base at V and 6 bases at J, with 13 bases between the two ends. CDR3 region: CASSLGFYLAEQYF. Written as DNA, the CDR3 is TGTGCCAGCAGCTTAGGTTTCTACCTCGCCGAGCAGTACTTC. The full variable domain, rest sourced from reference TRBV7-8 and TRBJ2-7, is GAGVSQSPRYKVAKRGQDVALRCDPISGHVSLFWYQQALGQGPEFLTYFQNEAQLDKSGLPSDRFFAERPEGSVSTLKIQRTQQEDSAVYLCASSLGFYLAEQYFGPGTRLTVT.

The chain joins TRBV6-2 or TRBV6-3 to TRBJ2-1; 8 nucleotides align to TRBD2. The length of the CDR3 is 16 residues. Germline V CDR1 and CDR2: MNHEY, SVGEGT. Trimming at V came to 6 bases and at J to 2 bases, leaving 9 bases not matched to a gene. The CDR3 reads CASSPVMRGAYNEQFF. The CDR3 DNA sequence: TGTGCCAGCAGCCCCGTCATGCGGGGGGCCTACAATGAGCAGTTCTTC.

The genes are TRBV10-3 and TRBJ2-7; 8 bases are a match to TRBD2. CDR1 ENHRY and CDR2 SYGVKD come from the germline V gene. Trimming removed 6 bases from V and 6 bases from J; junction bases left unmatched: 10. The CDR3 is 14 residues long. In DNA form, the CDR3 reads TGTGCCATCAGGCAGGGACTAGAGTCGAGCGAGCAGTACTTC. Protein: CAIRQGLESSEQYF.

The chain uses TRBV5-1 and TRBJ1-4; tentative D call: TRBD1 (6 bases). Trimming stripped 3 bases from V and 5 bases from J, with 11 bases between. Germline V gene lookup returns CDR1 SGHRS and CDR2 YFSETQ. This CDR3 region has 14 residues. The CDR3 is CASSYREGNEKLFF. Here the CDR3 DNA reads TGCGCCAGCAGCTACAGGGAAGGAAATGAAAAACTGTTTTTT.

This clone was detected only a few times. J is TRBJ2-7 and V is TRBV6-6; D may be TRBD2 (7 bases). The CDR3 covers 16 residues. In germline, CDR1 is MNHNY, CDR2 SVGAGI (reference sequence). V shed 2 bases and J shed 0 bases, with 14 bases lying between them. CDR3 DNA sequence: TGTGCCAGCAGTTACCTGGGGGGGGCCTTCTCCTACGAGCAGTACTTC. It specifies CASSYLGGAFSYEQYF.

V is TRBV3-1 (or the pseudogene TRBV3-2) and J is TRBJ1-5; D uncertain. V was pared by 6 bases and J by 0 bases, with 12 bases between. The length of the CDR3 is 15 residues. Germline V lookup: CDR1 LGHDT, CDR2 YNNKEL (reference sequence). CDR3 in amino acids: CASSQSEYSNQPQHF. As DNA, the CDR3 is TGTGCCAGCAGTCAAAGTGAGTATAGCAATCAGCCCCAGCATTTT.

The genes are TRBV11-3 and TRBJ1-3; TRBD1 is a possible D gene (5 bases). Germline V gene lookup returns CDR1 SGHNT and CDR2 YENEEA. The CDR3 loop spans 18 amino acids. The V and J ends lost 5 bases and 0 bases respectively, with 20 bases between them. CDR3 nucleotides: TGTGCCAGCAGCGAAGGAGAGGGACTTCAACACTCTGGAAACACCATATATTTT. It codes for CASSEGEGLQHSGNTIYF.

The chain links TRBV5-1 to TRBJ1-5; 10 nucleotides agree with TRBD1. CDR1 is SGHRS and CDR2 is YFSETQ in the germline V gene. The CDR3 is 14 residues long. The V gene end was trimmed by 4 bases and the J gene end by 5 bases; junction bases not matched to a gene: 3. The CDR3 coding sequence is TGCGCCAGCAGCCAGACAGGGGGCGATCAGCCCCAGCATTTT. Translated, it gives CASSQTGGDQPQHF.

The chain links TRBV20-1 to TRBJ1-1, with D unresolved. V was clipped by 3 bases and J by 6 bases, with 11 bases between them. The CDR3 consists of 12 residues. Germline CDR1 reads DFQATT; CDR2 reads SNEGSKA (reference sequence). The CDR3, as DNA: TGCAGTGCTAGTCAACTGGTATCTGAAGCTTTCTTT. It translates to CSASQLVSEAFF.

This clone has only one observation. The rearrangement joins TRBV19 to TRBJ1-2, with 10 bases lining up with TRBD1. The CDR3 has 13 residues. The trim removed 8 bases at V and 6 bases at J, leaving 6 bases unmatched. From germline, CDR1 is LNHDA and CDR2 SQIVND (reference sequence). For the CDR3, the DNA is TGTGCCAGTCGTCCCGGGACAGGGGATGGCTACACCTTC. As protein: CASRPGTGDGYTF.

The J gene is TRBJ2-7, the V gene TRBV11-3; D is perhaps TRBD2 (6 bases). The CDR3 totals 13 residues. Trimming took off 9 bases at V and 1 base at J, with 13 bases between the two ends. The germline V gene encodes CDR1 SGHNT and CDR2 YENEEA. The CDR3 reads CASKGLASYEQYF. CDR3 coding DNA: TGTGCCAGTAAAGGGCTAGCGTCCTACGAGCAGTACTTC.

This chain joins TRBV3-1 (or the pseudogene TRBV3-2) and TRBJ1-6; D not resolved. The CDR3 is made up of 16 amino acids. CDR1 and CDR2 from the germline V gene are LGHDT and YNNKEL (reference sequence). The V gene lost 3 bases and the J gene lost 3 bases, with 12 bases spanning the gap. The CDR3: CASSQGTVLYNSPLHF. The CDR3 bases are TGTGCCAGCAGCCAGGGTACAGTGCTCTATAATTCACCCCTCCACTTT.

This chain joins TRBV6-5 and TRBJ1-3, with 7 bases lining up with TRBD1. V shed 2 bases, J shed 5 bases, and the junction held 6 bases outside the gene matches. The CDR3 is 15 residues long. Germline CDR1 and CDR2: MNHEY and SVGAGI. The CDR3 region is CASSYTRTGRNTIYF. The CDR3 nucleotides read TGTGCCAGCAGTTACACCCGGACAGGAAGAAACACCATATATTTT.

This chain connects TRBV2 to TRBJ1-3; D unresolved. The CDR3 consists of 13 residues. CDR1 and CDR2 from the germline V gene are SNHLY and FYNNEI. The V and J ends lost 7 bases and 6 bases respectively, with 13 bases between them. In DNA form, the CDR3 reads TGTGCCAGCAAAGAGACAAGACAAAACACCATATATTTT. It translates to CASKETRQNTIYF.

The sample holds one count of this clone. This chain uses TRBV4-1 with TRBJ1-2, with 8 bases lining up with TRBD1. J lost 2 bases, V lost 3 bases, and 8 bases had no gene match. The CDR3 consists of 16 residues. CDR1 is MGHRA and CDR2 is YSYEKL in the germline V gene. The CDR3 sequence: CASSQGQASPNYGYTF. The CDR3 DNA follows: TGCGCCAGCAGCCAGGGACAGGCATCACCCAACTATGGCTACACCTTC.